This TCR beta chain was identified in a study of graft-versus-host responses after intestinal transplantation. On the study more broadly: Anti-thymocyte globulin was used for induction in all recipients, who then took tacrolimus and steroids for 2 to 4 years.

The V end lost 5 bases, the J end lost 5 bases, and 13 bases lay between the germline ends. CDR3 length: 15 amino acids. Germline V gene sequence: CDR1 LNHDA, CDR2 SQIVND (reference sequence). Comments on this clone: The antigen is unknown.

Sequenced by immunoSEQ multiplex PCR; TCRdb stores in-frame clones only, minus some. The sample shows 77,000 or so clones, about 94% of them seen only once. This clonotype was sampled from a human donor who received an intestinal transplant. This specimen consisted of unstimulated CD8+ T cells sorted from spleen or lymph node cells, obtained before intestinal transplant. The chain combines TRBV19 with TRBJ1-6; D not resolved. The CDR3 DNA sequence: TGTGCCAGTAGTCCCCGCACAGAGGATAATTCACCCCTCCACTTT. Amino acid sequence: CASSPRTEDNSPLHF.